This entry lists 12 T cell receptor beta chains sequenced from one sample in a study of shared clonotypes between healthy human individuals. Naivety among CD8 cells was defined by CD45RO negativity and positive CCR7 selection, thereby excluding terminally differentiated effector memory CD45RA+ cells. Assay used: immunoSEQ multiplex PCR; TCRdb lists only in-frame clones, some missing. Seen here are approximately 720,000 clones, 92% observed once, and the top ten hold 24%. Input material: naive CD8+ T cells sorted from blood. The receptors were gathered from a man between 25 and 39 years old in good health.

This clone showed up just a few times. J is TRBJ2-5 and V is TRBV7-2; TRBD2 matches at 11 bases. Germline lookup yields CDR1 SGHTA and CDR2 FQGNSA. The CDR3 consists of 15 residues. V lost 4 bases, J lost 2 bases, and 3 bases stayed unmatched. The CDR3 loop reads CASSYGTSGQETQYF. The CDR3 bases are TGTGCCAGCAGCTACGGGACTAGCGGACAAGAGACCCAGTACTTC. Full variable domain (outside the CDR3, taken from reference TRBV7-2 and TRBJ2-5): GAGVSQSPSNKVTEKGKDVELRCDPISGHTALYWYRQSLGQGLEFLIYFQGNSAPDKSGLPSDRFSAERTGGSVSTLTIQRTQQEDSAVYLCASSYGTSGQETQYFGPGTRLLVL.

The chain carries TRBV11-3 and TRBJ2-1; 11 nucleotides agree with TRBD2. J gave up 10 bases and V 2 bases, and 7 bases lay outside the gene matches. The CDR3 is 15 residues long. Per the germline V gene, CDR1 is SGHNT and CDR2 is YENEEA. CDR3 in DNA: TGTGCCAGCAGCTTACCCGGGACTAGCGGCACCGAGCAGTTCTTC. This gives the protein CASSLPGTSGTEQFF.

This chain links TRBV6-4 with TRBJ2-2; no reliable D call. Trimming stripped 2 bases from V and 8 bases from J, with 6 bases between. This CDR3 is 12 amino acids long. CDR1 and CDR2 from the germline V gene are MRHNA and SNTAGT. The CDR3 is CASSDAAGELFF. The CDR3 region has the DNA TGTGCCAGCAGTGACGCGGCAGGGGAGCTGTTTTTT.

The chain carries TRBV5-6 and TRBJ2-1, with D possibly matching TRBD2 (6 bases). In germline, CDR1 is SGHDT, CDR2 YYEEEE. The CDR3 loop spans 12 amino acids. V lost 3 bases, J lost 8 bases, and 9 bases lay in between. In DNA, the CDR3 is TGTGCCAGCAGCTGGGACTTTTATGAGCAGTTCTTC. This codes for CASSWDFYEQFF. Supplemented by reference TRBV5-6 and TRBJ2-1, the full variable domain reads DAGVTQSPTHLIKTRGQQVTLRCSPKSGHDTVSWYQQALGQGPQFIFQYYEEEERQRGNFPDRFSGHQFPNYSSELNVNALLLGDSALYLCASSWDFYEQFFGPGTRLTVL.

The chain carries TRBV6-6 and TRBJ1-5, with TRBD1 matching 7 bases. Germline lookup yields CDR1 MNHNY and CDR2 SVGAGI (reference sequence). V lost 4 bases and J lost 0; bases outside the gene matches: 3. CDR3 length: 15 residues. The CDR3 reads CASSSGQNSNQPQHF. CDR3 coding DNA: TGTGCCAGCAGTTCGGGACAGAATAGCAATCAGCCCCAGCATTTT.

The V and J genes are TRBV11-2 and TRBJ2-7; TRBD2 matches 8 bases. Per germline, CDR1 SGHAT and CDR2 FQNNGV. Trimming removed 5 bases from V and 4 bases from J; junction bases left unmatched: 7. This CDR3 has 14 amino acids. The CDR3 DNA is TGTGCCAGCAGCCCCGTGCTAGCGGGTTACGAGCAGTACTTC. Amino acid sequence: CASSPVLAGYEQYF.

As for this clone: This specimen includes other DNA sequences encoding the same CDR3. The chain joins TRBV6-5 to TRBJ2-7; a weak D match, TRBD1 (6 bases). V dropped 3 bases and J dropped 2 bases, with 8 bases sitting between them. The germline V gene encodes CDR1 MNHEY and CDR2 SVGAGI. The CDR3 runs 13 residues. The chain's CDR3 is CASSYGGTYEQYF. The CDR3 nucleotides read TGTGCCAGCAGTTATGGGGGCACCTACGAGCAGTACTTC.

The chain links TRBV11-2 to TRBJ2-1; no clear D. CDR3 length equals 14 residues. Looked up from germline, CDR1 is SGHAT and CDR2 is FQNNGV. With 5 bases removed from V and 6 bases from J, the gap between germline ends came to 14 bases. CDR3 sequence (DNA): TGTGCCAGCAGCCCCGCGACCGGAGTCAATGAGCAGTTCTTC. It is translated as CASSPATGVNEQFF. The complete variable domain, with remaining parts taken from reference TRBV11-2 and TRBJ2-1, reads EAGVAQSPRYKIIEKRQSVAFWCNPISGHATLYWYQQILGQGPKLLIQFQNNGVVDDSQLPKDRFSAERLKGVDSTLKIQPAKLEDSAVYLCASSPATGVNEQFFGPGTRLTVL.

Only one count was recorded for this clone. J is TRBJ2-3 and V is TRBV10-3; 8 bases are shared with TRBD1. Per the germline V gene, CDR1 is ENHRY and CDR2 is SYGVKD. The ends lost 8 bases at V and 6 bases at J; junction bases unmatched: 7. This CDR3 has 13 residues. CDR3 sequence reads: CAILDRVGDTQYF. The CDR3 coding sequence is TGTGCCATCTTGGACAGGGTGGGTGATACGCAGTATTTT.

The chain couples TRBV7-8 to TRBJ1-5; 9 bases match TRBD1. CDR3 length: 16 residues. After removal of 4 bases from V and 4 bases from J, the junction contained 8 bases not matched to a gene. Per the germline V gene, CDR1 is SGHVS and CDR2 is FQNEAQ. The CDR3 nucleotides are TGTGCCAGCAGCTCCCCTCCGGGACAGGGAAATCAGCCCCAGCATTTT. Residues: CASSSPPGQGNQPQHF.

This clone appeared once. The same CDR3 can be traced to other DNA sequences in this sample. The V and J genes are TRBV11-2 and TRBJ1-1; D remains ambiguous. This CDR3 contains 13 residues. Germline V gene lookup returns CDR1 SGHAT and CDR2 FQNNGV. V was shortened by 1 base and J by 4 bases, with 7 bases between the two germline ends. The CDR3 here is CASSLGRVTEAFF. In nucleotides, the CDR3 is TGTGCCAGCAGCTTAGGTAGAGTCACTGAAGCTTTCTTT.

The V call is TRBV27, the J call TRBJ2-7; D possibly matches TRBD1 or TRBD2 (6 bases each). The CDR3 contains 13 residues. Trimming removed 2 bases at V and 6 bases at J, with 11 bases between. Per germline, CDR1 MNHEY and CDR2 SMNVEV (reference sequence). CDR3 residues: CASSLRGGREQYF. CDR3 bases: TGTGCCAGCAGTTTAAGAGGGGGGCGCGAGCAGTACTTC.